Shown below are 4 T cell receptor beta chains from a single sample sequenced in a study of early T cells in non-severe SARS-CoV-2 infection. MiXCR, applied by TCRdb to the 5' RACE reads, yields one record per CDR3 protein. Here the sample spans tens of thousands of distinct CDR3 sequences, roughly 13% being singletons. Sequencing input: whole blood. These receptors came from an adult who was a healthcare worker with PCR-confirmed SARS-CoV-2 infection or an uninfected control (not recorded which).

The V call is TRBV6-6, the J call TRBJ2-7; the D gene is possibly TRBD2 (5 bases). CDR3 length equals 14 residues. The V end was cut by 0 bases, the J end by 6 bases, with 12 bases between. Germline V gives CDR1 MNHNY, CDR2 SVGAGI (reference sequence). CDR3 nucleotide sequence: TGTGCCAGCAGTTACTCGACACTAGGGCGCGAGCAGTACTTC. This translates into CASSYSTLGREQYF.

This clonotype was picked up a small number of times. This chain connects TRBV7-2 to TRBJ2-7, with D possibly TRBD2 on 7 matching bases. The CDR3 has 13 residues. Germline V CDR1 and CDR2: SGHTA, FQGNSA. Deletions cut 5 bases from V and 7 bases from J, with 15 bases between. The CDR3 nucleotides read TGTGCCAGCAGCCTAGACGGGGGGCGGGAGCAGTACTTC. Protein: CASSLDGGREQYF.

The V and J genes are TRBV29-1 and TRBJ2-3; D possibly corresponds to TRBD2 (5 bases). The germline V gene has CDR1 SQVTM and CDR2 ANQGSEA. This CDR3 is built from 12 residues. V was trimmed by 7 bases and J by 10 bases, leaving 18 bases between them. The CDR3 nucleotides read TGCAGCGCGGGAACCTCGGTCGGCTCGCAGTATTTT. Its translation: CSAGTSVGSQYF.

Worth noting for this clonotype: It may be a read error: a sequence one base away is much more abundant. The conserved phenylalanine or tryptophan is not found at the CDR3 terminus, so this likely reflects a read error. The chain links TRBV6-2 or TRBV6-3 to TRBJ2-4; perhaps D is TRBD1 or TRBD2 (6 bases each). Germline V gene sequence: CDR1 MNHEY, CDR2 SVGEGT. CDR3 length equals 15 residues. V lost 6 bases, J lost 3 bases, and 15 bases lay in between. This CDR3 is CASRTPEGGKNIQYI. CDR3 bases: TGTGCCAGCAGGACCCCTGAGGGGGGCAAAAACATTCAGTACATC.